This T cell receptor beta chain was identified in a study of OX40 agonist ivuxolimab in advanced cancers. Overall study: Every 2 weeks, patients got intravenous ivuxolimab at one of six dose levels (0.01-10 mg/kg). Earlier anti-PD-1, anti-PD-L1 or anti-CTLA-4 therapy was permitted; about 38% had received some. Patients achieving partial responses numbered three: one hepatocellular carcinoma case and two cutaneous melanoma cases. The dose-escalation cohort was over 65% male, with a mean age of around 60 years, ranging about 23 to 90.

Clones were read by immunoSEQ multiplex PCR, and TCRdb kept only the in-frame ones, dropping some. The sample holds some 33,000 clones, approximately 87% seen once. This TCR derives from an adult with an advanced solid tumor such as melanoma, head and neck, liver or kidney cancer. The sequences come from CD4+ or CD8+ T cells sorted from blood, collected in a trial of the OX40 agonist ivuxolimab.

The CDR3 DNA sequence: TGTGCCAGCAGCTTAGAAGTGACTAGTTACTACGAGCAGTACTTC. It codes for CASSLEVTSYYEQYF. The chain recombines TRBV11-2 with TRBJ2-7; possibly TRBD2 for D (6 bases). There are 15 residues in the CDR3. CDR1 is SGHAT, CDR2 FQNNGV, per germline. Trimming shortened V by 0 bases and J by 3 bases, and 12 bases separated the two germline ends.